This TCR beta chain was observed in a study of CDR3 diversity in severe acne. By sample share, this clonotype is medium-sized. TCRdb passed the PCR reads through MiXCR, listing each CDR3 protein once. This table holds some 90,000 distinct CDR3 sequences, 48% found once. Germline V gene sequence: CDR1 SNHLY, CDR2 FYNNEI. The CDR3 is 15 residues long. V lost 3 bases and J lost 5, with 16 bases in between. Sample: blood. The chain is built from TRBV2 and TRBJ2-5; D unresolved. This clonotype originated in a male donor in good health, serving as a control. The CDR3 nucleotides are TGTGCCAGCAGTGAGTTTACCGTCGTAGGGGAGACCCAGTACTTC. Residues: CASSEFTVVGETQYF.